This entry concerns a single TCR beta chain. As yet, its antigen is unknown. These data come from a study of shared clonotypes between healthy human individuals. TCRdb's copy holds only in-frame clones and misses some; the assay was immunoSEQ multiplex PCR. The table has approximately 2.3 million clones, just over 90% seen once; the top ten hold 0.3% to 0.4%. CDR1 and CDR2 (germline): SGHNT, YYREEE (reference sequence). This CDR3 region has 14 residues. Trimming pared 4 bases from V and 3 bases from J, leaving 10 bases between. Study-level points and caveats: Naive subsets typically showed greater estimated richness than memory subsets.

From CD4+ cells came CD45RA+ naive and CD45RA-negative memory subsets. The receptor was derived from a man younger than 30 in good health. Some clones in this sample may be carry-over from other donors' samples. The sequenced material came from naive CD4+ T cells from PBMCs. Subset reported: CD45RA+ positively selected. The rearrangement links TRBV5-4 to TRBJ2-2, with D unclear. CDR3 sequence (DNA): TGTGCCAGCAGCCCCGGACCTTACACCGGGGAGCTGTTTTTT. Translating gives CASSPGPYTGELFF.